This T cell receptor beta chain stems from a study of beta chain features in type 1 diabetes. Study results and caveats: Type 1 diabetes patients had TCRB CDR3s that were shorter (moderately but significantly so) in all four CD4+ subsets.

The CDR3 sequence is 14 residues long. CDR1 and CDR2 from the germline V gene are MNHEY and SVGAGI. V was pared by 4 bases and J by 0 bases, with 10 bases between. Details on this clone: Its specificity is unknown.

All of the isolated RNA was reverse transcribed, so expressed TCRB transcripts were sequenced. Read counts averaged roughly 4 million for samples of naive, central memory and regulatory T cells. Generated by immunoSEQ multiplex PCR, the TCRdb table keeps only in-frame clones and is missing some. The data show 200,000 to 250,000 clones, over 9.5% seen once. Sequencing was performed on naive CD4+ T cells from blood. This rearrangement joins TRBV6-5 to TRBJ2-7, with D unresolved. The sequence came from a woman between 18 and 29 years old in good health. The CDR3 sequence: CASSSVYGSYEQYF. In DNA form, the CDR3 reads TGTGCCAGCAGTTCGGTGTACGGCTCCTACGAGCAGTACTTC.